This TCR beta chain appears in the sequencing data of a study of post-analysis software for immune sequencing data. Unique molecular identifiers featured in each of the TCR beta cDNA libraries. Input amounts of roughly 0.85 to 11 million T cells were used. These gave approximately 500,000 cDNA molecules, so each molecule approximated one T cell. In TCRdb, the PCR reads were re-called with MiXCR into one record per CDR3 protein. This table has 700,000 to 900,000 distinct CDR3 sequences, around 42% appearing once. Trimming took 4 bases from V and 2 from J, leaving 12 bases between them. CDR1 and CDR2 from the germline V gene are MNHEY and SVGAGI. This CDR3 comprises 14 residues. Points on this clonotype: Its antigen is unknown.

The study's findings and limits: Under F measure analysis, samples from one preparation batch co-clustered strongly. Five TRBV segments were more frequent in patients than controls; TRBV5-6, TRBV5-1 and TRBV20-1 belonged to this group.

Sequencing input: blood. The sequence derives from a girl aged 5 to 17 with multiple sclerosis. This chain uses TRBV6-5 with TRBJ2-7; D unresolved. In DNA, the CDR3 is TGTGCCAGCAGTTTCTCTCGAGTCCCCTACGAGCAGTACTTC. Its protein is CASSFSRVPYEQYF.